This passage covers 5 T cell receptor beta chains from one sample sequenced in a study of cytomegalovirus exposure and HLA in healthy donors. PCR amplification relied on 60 Vbeta primers (plus 13 Jbeta primers). Profiling relied on immunoSEQ multiplex PCR, and the TCRdb table lists in-frame clones only, not all of them. This table holds approximately 160,000 clones, 82% found once. Sequenced input: PBMCs. These receptors originate from a man aged 25-45 years in good health and CMV-seropositive.

The chain uses TRBV28 and TRBJ2-7; D is ambiguous. The CDR3 loop spans 9 amino acids. CDR1 is MDHEN, CDR2 SYDVKM, per germline. The V and J ends lost 8 bases and 9 bases respectively, with 8 bases between them. CDR3 sequence (DNA): TGTGCCAGCGGGCCCGTGCAGTACTTC. Translation: CASGPVQYF.

The chain has TRBV20-1 and TRBJ1-2; D remains ambiguous. Germline lookup yields CDR1 DFQATT and CDR2 SNEGSKA (reference sequence). This CDR3 has 11 amino acids. V was cut by 0 bases and J by 8 bases, with 7 bases left in between. The CDR3 here is CSAREPLGYTF. The CDR3 DNA sequence: TGCAGTGCTAGAGAGCCCCTAGGCTACACCTTC.

This clone is a singleton in its sample. V usage is TRBV19 and J usage is TRBJ2-2; 13 bases line up with TRBD2. CDR1 and CDR2 (germline): LNHDA, SQIVND (reference sequence). With 10 bases clipped from V and 7 bases from J, the junction kept 9 bases outside the gene matches. The CDR3 consists of 15 residues. This chain's CDR3 is CATSGTSGIVGELFF. CDR3 sequence (DNA): TGTGCCACTTCCGGGACTAGCGGGATTGTCGGGGAGCTGTTTTTT.

The count of this clone is one. V is TRBV19 and J is TRBJ2-7; 9 bases are shared with TRBD1. CDR3 length equals 14 residues. The germline V gene encodes CDR1 LNHDA and CDR2 SQIVND (reference sequence). J gave up 0 bases and V 6 bases, and 3 bases lay outside the gene matches. CDR3 nucleotides: TGTGCCAGTAGCTTACAGGGGGCCTCCTACGAGCAGTACTTC. Translation gives CASSLQGASYEQYF. The variable domain in full, with the rest retrieved from reference TRBV19 and TRBJ2-7, is DGGITQSPKYLFRKEGQNVTLSCEQNLNHDAMYWYRQDPGQGLRLIYYSQIVNDFQKGDIAEGYSVSREKKESFPLTVTSAQKNPTAFYLCASSLQGASYEQYFGPGTRLTVT.

This rearrangement joins TRBV27 to TRBJ2-3, with TRBD2 identical over 13 bases. The germline V gene has CDR1 MNHEY and CDR2 SMNVEV (reference sequence). The ends lost 5 bases at V and 2 bases at J; junction bases unmatched: 10. CDR3 length: 18 amino acids. In nucleotides, the CDR3 is TGTGCCAGCAGTCCGCTAGGACTAGCGGGGGCCTTCACAGATACGCAGTATTTT. This translates into CASSPLGLAGAFTDTQYF.